This T cell receptor (beta chain) originates from a study of cytomegalovirus exposure and HLA in healthy donors. Whole-study results and caveats: For most subjects, TCR beta sequences were reported to predict HLA-A and HLA-B alleles with accuracy.

A remark on this clone: Antigen unknown.

Deletions cut 1 base from V and 4 bases from J, with 5 bases between. The germline V gene encodes CDR1 SGHAT and CDR2 FQNNGV. The CDR3 spans 13 residues. PCR employed 60 Vbeta and 13 Jbeta primers. Profiled with immunoSEQ multiplex PCR; TCRdb holds only in-frame clones, not every one. The sample lists approximately 190,000 clones; around 90% were seen once. Unrecorded immune exposures were likely, despite nominal health at sampling. This sequence was found in a boy aged 2-9 years in good health and CMV-seronegative. The chain has TRBV11-2 and TRBJ1-5; D is uncertain. The sample taken for sequencing was PBMCs. The DNA for the CDR3 is TGTGCCAGCAGCTTAGCGCGGAATCAGCCCCAGCATTTT. Amino acid sequence: CASSLARNQPQHF. Filled out from reference TRBV11-2 and TRBJ1-5, the complete variable domain reads EAGVAQSPRYKIIEKRQSVAFWCNPISGHATLYWYQQILGQGPKLLIQFQNNGVVDDSQLPKDRFSAERLKGVDSTLKIQPAKLEDSAVYLCASSLARNQPQHFGDGTRLSIL.